Presented here are 10 T cell receptor beta chains from one specimen sequenced in a study of blood T cell repertoires in COVID-19. Assay: immunoSEQ multiplex PCR; the TCRdb copy retains only in-frame clones and omits some. The sample contains 150,000 or so clones, 82% of which appear only once. Sequencing was carried out using peripheral blood. All receptors come from a woman between 70 and 85 years old with acute or convalescent COVID-19.

The genes are TRBV19 and TRBJ1-5, with a possible D match to TRBD1 (6 bases). The V end lost 3 bases, the J end lost 0 bases, and 12 bases lay between the germline ends. The CDR3 totals 16 residues. Germline V gives CDR1 LNHDA, CDR2 SQIVND (reference sequence). CDR3 bases: TGTGCCAGTAGTATTCAGGGGCCTTATAGCAATCAGCCCCAGCATTTT. Its translation: CASSIQGPYSNQPQHF.

This chain connects TRBV15 to TRBJ1-4, with D unresolved. The CDR3 is 13 residues long. The ends were cut back, 2 bases at V and 7 bases at J, with 8 bases in the middle. Germline CDR1 is LNHNV and CDR2 is YYDKDF (reference sequence). The CDR3 loop reads CATSRHAGEKLFF. The DNA for the CDR3 is TGTGCCACCAGCAGACACGCGGGTGAAAAACTGTTTTTT.

This clone was detected many times. V is TRBV27 and J is TRBJ1-4; possibly TRBD1 for D (6 bases). The V and J ends lost 8 bases and 8 bases respectively, with 18 bases between them. The germline CDR1 and CDR2 sequences are MNHEY and SMNVEV (reference sequence). The CDR3 extends over 14 amino acids. DNA for the CDR3: TGTGCCAGCTCCCGAGTAGGGGGACGCGAAAAACTGTTTTTT. This gives the protein CASSRVGGREKLFF.

The rearrangement joins TRBV6-6 to TRBJ1-5; D is uncertain. Trimming left V 0 bases short and J 4 bases short, with 13 bases between. Germline V lookup: CDR1 MNHNY, CDR2 SVGAGI (reference sequence). CDR3 length equals 16 residues. The CDR3: CASSYSEGERNQPQHF. CDR3 nucleotide sequence: TGTGCCAGCAGTTACTCAGAGGGAGAAAGGAATCAGCCCCAGCATTTT.

The chain couples TRBV7-8 to TRBJ1-2; TRBD1 might be the D (6 bases). Per the germline V gene, CDR1 is SGHVS and CDR2 is FQNEAQ. Trimming removed 2 bases at V and 4 bases at J, with 14 bases between. The CDR3 loop spans 15 amino acids. The CDR3 DNA follows: TGTGCCAGCAGCTTATCCCAAAGGGGGGGCTATGGCTACACCTTC. As protein: CASSLSQRGGYGYTF.

This sequence joins TRBV6-5 and TRBJ1-5; D not certain. This CDR3 contains 13 residues. V was pared by 6 bases and J by 2 bases, with 8 bases between. From germline, CDR1 is MNHEY and CDR2 SVGAGI. This CDR3 is CASSGNGNQPQHF. CDR3 in DNA: TGTGCCAGCAGCGGGAATGGCAATCAGCCCCAGCATTTT.

V and J are TRBV3-1 (or the pseudogene TRBV3-2) and TRBJ1-3; D gene unclear. The ends were cut back, 0 bases at V and 3 bases at J, with 18 bases in the middle. CDR3 length: 18 amino acids. The germline gives CDR1 LGHDT, CDR2 YNNKEL (reference sequence). CDR3 sequence reads: CASSQDPNAGSGGNTIYF. CDR3 nucleotide sequence: TGTGCCAGCAGCCAAGATCCTAACGCGGGCTCCGGTGGAAACACCATATATTTT.

Turning to this clone: Other DNA sequences in this specimen translate into the identical CDR3. This rearrangement joins TRBV6-5 to TRBJ1-2; 10 bases line up with TRBD1. Losses at the gene ends were 5 bases for V and 5 bases for J; bases not matched to a gene: 5. This CDR3 is 14 amino acids long. From germline, CDR1 is MNHEY and CDR2 SVGAGI. The CDR3 region is CASSRQGAGYGYTF. The CDR3 DNA reads as TGTGCCAGCAGTAGACAGGGGGCTGGTTATGGCTACACCTTC.

This chain joins TRBV5-8 and TRBJ1-1, with D possibly matching TRBD1 (6 bases). Deletions cut 4 bases from V and 0 bases from J, with 16 bases between. The CDR3 is made up of 16 amino acids. The germline V gene has CDR1 SGHTS and CDR2 YDEGEE. The CDR3 sequence: CASSPPWGGLNTEAFF. In DNA form, the CDR3 reads TGTGCCAGCAGCCCCCCGTGGGGGGGGCTGAACACTGAAGCTTTCTTT.

This chain uses TRBV6-1 with TRBJ2-7; tentative D call: TRBD2 (6 bases). V was pared by 6 bases and J by 0 bases, with 12 bases between. Germline loops: CDR1 MNHNS, CDR2 SASEGT. This CDR3 contains 14 residues. CDR3 residues: CASRRDGSSYEQYF. The CDR3 coding sequence is TGTGCCAGCAGGCGGGACGGCAGCTCCTACGAGCAGTACTTC.